This record concerns one TCR beta chain sequence. The target antigen is unknown. A junction end diverges from the germline sequence, so it may reflect a read error. These data come from a study of blood T cells in healthy people across ages. Looking at the study overall: Template switching caught about one barcoded beta molecule for each two T cells.

Points from the study as a whole: Long-lived and aged donors differed, with more naive CD4+ cells and higher diversity in the long-lived. It was found that TCR beta diversity correlated strongly with the percentage of naive T cells.

The authors ran a second PCR of about 6 to 11 cycles using a sample-barcoded 5' primer and a J-beta primer mix. TCRdb fed the 5' RACE reads into MiXCR, producing one record per CDR3 protein. Of more than 800,000 distinct CDR3 sequences in the sample, around 45% were seen once. Input material: blood. This sequence was found in an older woman in good health.

The CDR3 nucleotides are TGTGTCAGCCTTAGCGGGAGGGTCACAGATACGCAGTATTTT. Protein sequence: CVSLSGRVTDTQYF. V gene TRBV6-6 combines with J gene TRBJ2-3, with TRBD2 matching over 11 bases. Germline lookup yields CDR1 MNHNY and CDR2 SVGAGI (reference sequence). The CDR3 runs 14 residues.